The 17 T cell receptor beta chains below all came from one sample that was sequenced in a study of sequential checkpoint blockade in melanoma. TCRdb's table, derived via immunoSEQ multiplex PCR, lists solely in-frame clones and lacks some. Of around 2,000 clones in the sample, under 30% were seen once. The treatment is: randomized to nivolumab then ipilimumab (arm A) or the reverse (arm B). The material was tumor tissue (inferred from file names), obtained from a patient given nivolumab and ipilimumab in sequence. All receptors derive from a human donor with melanoma.

The chain employs TRBV19 and TRBJ2-3; TRBD2 matches at 8 bases. After removal of 4 bases from V and 3 bases from J, the junction contained 6 bases not matched to a gene. From germline, CDR1 is LNHDA and CDR2 SQIVND (reference sequence). The CDR3 length is 15 residues. The CDR3: CASSSPAGVTDTQYF. The CDR3 nucleotides read TGTGCCAGTAGTAGTCCAGCGGGAGTAACAGATACGCAGTATTTT.

This clone showed up just a few times. V is TRBV6-8 and J is TRBJ2-7; 11 bases map to TRBD1. From germline, CDR1 is MNHGY and CDR2 SAAAGT. This CDR3 region has 14 residues. The J segment lost 7 bases and the V segment lost 6 bases, leaving 8 bases of the junction unmatched. CDR3 protein: CASSAGTGGREQYF. CDR3 bases: TGTGCCAGCAGCGCCGGGACAGGGGGTAGGGAGCAGTACTTC.

This chain links TRBV28 with TRBJ2-5; a possible D gene is TRBD1 (6 bases). The CDR3 totals 15 residues. Deletions cut 7 bases from V and 7 bases from J, with 22 bases between. CDR1 is MDHEN and CDR2 is SYDVKM in the germline V gene. CDR3 nucleotides: TGTGCCAGCACTTATGGACAGACACCGGCAAGGACCCAGTACTTC. Translation: CASTYGQTPARTQYF.

The chain joins TRBV19 to TRBJ2-3, with TRBD2 identical over 7 bases. Looked up from germline, CDR1 is LNHDA and CDR2 is SQIVND (reference sequence). This CDR3 comprises 14 residues. The V and J ends lost 7 bases and 4 bases, in that order; junction bases with no gene match: 8. This CDR3 is CASISSGSADTQYF. For the CDR3, the DNA is TGTGCCAGTATCTCTAGCGGTAGCGCAGATACGCAGTATTTT.

The chain is built from TRBV28 and TRBJ2-5, with a weak D call TRBD1 (7 bases). Germline CDR1 reads MDHEN; CDR2 reads SYDVKM. This CDR3 is built from 14 residues. V was cut by 3 bases and J by 5 bases, with 13 bases left in between. CDR3 sequence: CASSLSAGGETQYF. The CDR3 DNA reads TGTGCCAGCAGTTTGTCTGCAGGGGGGGAGACCCAGTACTTC.

V gene TRBV25-1 combines with J gene TRBJ2-5; D is undetermined. This CDR3 region has 14 residues. The V end was cut by 2 bases, the J end by 6 bases, with 13 bases between. Per germline, CDR1 MGHDK and CDR2 SYGVNS. CDR3 bases: TGTGCCAGCAGTGAAAGGGAAACCACGCAGACCCAGTACTTC. The encoded protein is CASSERETTQTQYF.

This clone was counted only a few times. The chain joins TRBV6-8 to TRBJ1-1; TRBD1 agrees at 7 bases. The CDR3 spans 15 residues. Germline V CDR1 and CDR2: MNHGY, SAAAGT. V was clipped by 7 bases and J by 1 base; unmatched bases: 9. CDR3 sequence: CASNPRGQGNTEAFF. CDR3 sequence (DNA): TGTGCCAGCAACCCAAGGGGGCAGGGGAACACTGAAGCTTTCTTT.

The V call is TRBV5-1, the J call TRBJ2-2; no clear D. The V gene's germline CDR1 is SGHRS and CDR2 YFSETQ. Trimming shortened V by 4 bases and J by 4 bases, and 11 bases separated the two germline ends. This CDR3 is built from 14 residues. The CDR3: CASSTELGTGELFF. DNA for the CDR3: TGCGCCAGCAGCACAGAGCTGGGCACCGGGGAGCTGTTTTTT.

This clone was seen a few times. The chain combines TRBV11-3 with TRBJ2-3; D might be TRBD2 (5 bases). The V end lost 5 bases, the J end lost 2 bases, and 11 bases lay between the germline ends. The CDR3 covers 14 residues. Germline V gene sequence: CDR1 SGHNT, CDR2 YENEEA. The CDR3 sequence: CASSLSTTTDTQYF. CDR3 sequence (DNA): TGTGCCAGCAGCCTCTCGACTACCACAGATACGCAGTATTTT.

This clone was seen a few times. The chain joins TRBV1 to TRBJ2-1; the table's D call, TRBD2, has no DNA check behind it. TRBV1 is assigned pseudogene status. There are 17 residues in the CDR3. As DNA, the CDR3 is TGCGCCAGCAGCGCCGAGGAGCTAGCGGTAACTTACAATGAGCAGTTCTTC. This codes for CASSAEELAVTYNEQFF.

V and J are TRBV5-1 and TRBJ1-4; TRBD1 matches 9 bases. This CDR3 region has 15 residues. V shed 0 bases, J shed 10 bases, and the junction held 7 bases outside the gene matches. CDR1 and CDR2 (germline): SGHRS, YFSETQ. The CDR3 nucleotides read TGCGCCAGCAGCTTGGCCCCGGGACAGGGTGGAAAACTGTTTTTT. This translates into CASSLAPGQGGKLFF. The full variable domain, in which reference TRBV5-1 and TRBJ1-4 provide the parts outside the CDR3, is KAGVTQTPRYLIKTRGQQVTLSCSPISGHRSVSWYQQTPGQGLQFLFEYFSETQRNKGNFPGRFSGRQFSNSRSEMNVSTLELGDSALYLCASSLAPGQGGKLFFGSGTQLSVL.

The sample holds many counts of this clone. This chain joins TRBV11-3 and TRBJ2-2; the D gene could be TRBD1 or TRBD2 (5 bases each). CDR3 length equals 16 residues. Germline V lookup: CDR1 SGHNT, CDR2 YENEEA. The V gene lost 5 bases and the J gene lost 0 bases, with 13 bases spanning the gap. CDR3 in DNA: TGTGCCAGCAGCCAAGCCGGGGCCACGAACACCGGGGAGCTGTTTTTT. The encoded protein is CASSQAGATNTGELFF.

This clone was seen only a few times. The gene calls are TRBV28 and TRBJ2-6; TRBD2 matches at 7 bases. Trimming removed 6 bases from V and 0 bases from J; junction bases left unmatched: 2. The germline V gene has CDR1 MDHEN and CDR2 SYDVKM. The CDR3 is 15 amino acids. CDR3 DNA: TGTGCCAGCAGCCGGGAGGTCTCTGGGGCCAACGTCCTGACTTTC. Residues: CASSREVSGANVLTF.

The chain carries TRBV25-1 and TRBJ2-7, with TRBD1 as a possible D gene (6 bases). Trimming shortened V by 6 bases and J by 5 bases, and 11 bases separated the two germline ends. This CDR3 is built from 12 residues. Germline V gene lookup returns CDR1 MGHDK and CDR2 SYGVNS. CDR3 protein: CASRQGRNEQYF. For the CDR3, the DNA is TGTGCCAGCAGACAGGGAAGGAACGAGCAGTACTTC.

This clone was found a few times. The rearrangement links TRBV28 to TRBJ2-7; D call uncertain. Trimming stripped 2 bases from V and 3 bases from J, with 14 bases between. The CDR3 consists of 15 residues. Germline lookup yields CDR1 MDHEN and CDR2 SYDVKM. CDR3 protein: CASSLLIEPHYEQYF. The CDR3 nucleotides are TGTGCCAGCAGTTTACTTATCGAGCCGCACTACGAGCAGTACTTC.

The rearrangement joins TRBV6-8 to TRBJ1-1; D uncertain. Trimming took 5 bases from V and 8 from J, leaving 15 bases between them. This CDR3 is 13 amino acids long. CDR1 MNHGY and CDR2 SAAAGT come from the germline V gene. The CDR3 spells CASSPREGAEAFF. The CDR3 DNA reads TGTGCCAGCAGTCCCCGGGAGGGAGCCGAAGCTTTCTTT.

This clone was found a few times. The rearrangement uses TRBV28 and TRBJ1-1, with 8 bases identical to TRBD1. This CDR3 has 13 residues. The V gene's germline CDR1 is MDHEN and CDR2 SYDVKM. V lost 5 bases, J lost 5 bases, and 4 bases stayed unmatched. CDR3 nucleotide sequence: TGTGCCAGCAGTCTCAGGGGGCCTACTGAAGCTTTCTTT. It translates to CASSLRGPTEAFF.